This TCR beta chain appears in the sequencing data of a study of cytomegalovirus exposure and HLA in healthy donors. 60 Vbeta and 13 Jbeta primers were used in PCR. The assay was immunoSEQ multiplex PCR, and TCRdb's table has in-frame clones only and misses some. The table shows a few hundred thousand clones, with 81% occurring only once. The TCR sequence derives from a woman aged 55-70 years in good health and CMV-seropositive. Specimen: PBMCs.

CDR3 protein: CASSAPGTGNSPLHF. The DNA of the CDR3 is TGTGCCAGCAGCGCCCCGGGGACAGGAAATTCACCCCTCCACTTT. This sequence joins TRBV6-1 and TRBJ1-6; 8 nucleotides match TRBD1. The trim removed 6 bases at V and 7 bases at J, leaving 8 bases unmatched. The CDR3 has 15 amino acids. The germline V gene has CDR1 MNHNS and CDR2 SASEGT.